One and the same sample provided the 21 T cell receptor beta chains below, sequenced in a study of blood T cells in healthy people across ages. For the second PCR, which ran for about 7 to 12 cycles, a sample-barcoded 5' primer and a J-beta primer mix were used. TCRdb reprocessed the 5' RACE reads via MiXCR and lists one record per CDR3 protein. The sample has fewer than 2,000,000 distinct CDR3 sequences; about 39% are singletons. Input material: blood. Source of these receptors: a human donor in good health.

This clonotype appeared a few times. J is TRBJ1-5 and V is TRBV29-1; no firm D call. Germline-derived CDR1 and CDR2 are SQVTM and ANQGSEA. CDR3 size: 12 residues. V was shortened by 5 bases and J by 8 bases, with 13 bases between the two germline ends. DNA for the CDR3: TGCAGCGTTCAGTCTCAATCAGAGCCCCAGCATTTT. This sequence encodes CSVQSQSEPQHF.

As for this clonotype: The germline gene is not matched at one end of the junction; a read error may be the cause. This chain joins TRBV6-1 and TRBJ1-5; D gene ambiguous. The CDR3 is 13 residues long. The germline V gene has CDR1 MNHNS and CDR2 SASEGT. In DNA, the CDR3 is TGTGTCAGCAGTGAGCTTTACAATCAGCCCCAGCATTTT. Translating it yields CVSSELYNQPQHF.

The table lists this clonotype with a few counts. The chain joins TRBV12-3 or TRBV12-4 to TRBJ2-3; D uncertain. The CDR3 is 15 residues long. Trimming shortened V by 2 bases and J by 5 bases, and 14 bases separated the two germline ends. The CDR3 protein is CASSLNVGGRDTQYF. In DNA form, the CDR3 reads TGTGCCAGCAGTTTAAATGTCGGCGGACGAGATACGCAGTATTTT.

This clonotype turned up a few times. The chain joins TRBV4-1 to TRBJ1-5; TRBD1 matches 8 bases. Losses at the gene ends were 5 bases for V and 6 bases for J; bases not matched to a gene: 9. The CDR3 covers 15 residues. Germline V gives CDR1 MGHRA, CDR2 YSYEKL. The CDR3 coding sequence is TGCGCCAGCAGCGTCTCCGTCGGGACAGGTCAGCCCCAGCATTTT. Protein sequence: CASSVSVGTGQPQHF.

Only a few counts were recorded for this clonotype. The V call is TRBV29-1, the J call TRBJ2-2; 9 bases agree with TRBD1. The germline V gene encodes CDR1 SQVTM and CDR2 ANQGSEA. After removal of 7 bases from V and 5 bases from J, the junction contained 8 bases not matched to a gene. CDR3 size: 14 residues. CDR3 protein: CSATGQGRTGELFF. The CDR3, as DNA: TGCAGCGCTACGGGACAGGGAAGAACCGGGGAGCTGTTTTTT.

The V gene is TRBV4-1, the J gene TRBJ2-7; 8 nucleotides match TRBD2. Trimming took 0 bases from V and 3 from J; bases not matched to a gene: 4. CDR3 length: 15 amino acids. Germline lookup yields CDR1 MGHRA and CDR2 YSYEKL. CDR3 coding DNA: TGCGCCAGCAGCCAAGAAGCGGGGGCTTACTACGAGCAGTACTTC. Protein product: CASSQEAGAYYEQYF.

The chain joins TRBV7-2 to TRBJ2-1, with TRBD1 matching over 10 bases. Germline values: CDR1 SGHTA, CDR2 FQGNSA. There are 14 residues in the CDR3. With 10 bases clipped from V and 6 bases from J, the junction kept 9 bases outside the gene matches. Here the CDR3 reads CAITTGGLGNEQFF. CDR3 nucleotides: TGTGCCATCACGACAGGGGGCTTAGGCAATGAGCAGTTCTTC.

This clonotype has more than one count but fewer than ten. The chain carries TRBV3-1 and TRBJ2-3; 7 bases agree with TRBD2. The J segment lost 4 bases and the V segment lost 5 bases, leaving 15 bases of the junction unmatched. Germline V CDR1 and CDR2: LGHDT, YNNKEL (reference sequence). This CDR3 region has 17 residues. The CDR3 reads CASSSMPSGETSDTQYF. Written as DNA, the CDR3 is TGTGCCAGCAGCTCAATGCCCAGCGGGGAGACATCAGATACGCAGTATTTT.

The rearrangement joins TRBV6-2 or TRBV6-3 to TRBJ2-5, with D possibly being TRBD1 (5 bases). Germline loops: CDR1 MNHEY, CDR2 SVGEGT. This CDR3 spans 16 amino acids. Trimming pared 0 bases from V and 4 bases from J, leaving 15 bases between. CDR3 bases: TGTGCCAGCAGTTACTCGATTGACAGACTGGGAGAGACCCAGTACTTC. Translation gives CASSYSIDRLGETQYF.

The rearrangement uses TRBV7-6 and TRBJ2-3; the D is unclear. In germline, CDR1 is SGHVS, CDR2 FNYEAQ. This CDR3 comprises 14 residues. Trimming stripped 5 bases from V and 0 bases from J, with 9 bases between. The CDR3 reads CASSPQFSTDTQYF. CDR3 DNA: TGTGCCAGCAGCCCTCAATTCAGCACAGATACGCAGTATTTT.

The chain couples TRBV20-1 to TRBJ2-1; weak D call: TRBD1 (6 bases). Per the germline V gene, CDR1 is DFQATT and CDR2 is SNEGSKA (reference sequence). This CDR3 has 14 residues. Trimming took off 1 base at V and 4 bases at J, with 11 bases between the two ends. The CDR3 DNA follows: TGCAGTGCTAGAGGGTCCAGGGGTTACAATGAGCAGTTCTTC. Amino acids: CSARGSRGYNEQFF.

The rearrangement joins TRBV29-1 to TRBJ1-2; D is unclear. Trimming took 0 bases from V and 8 from J, leaving 10 bases between them. CDR1 is SQVTM and CDR2 is ANQGSEA in the germline V gene. The CDR3 consists of 12 residues. The CDR3: CSVEDGVWGYTF. In DNA form, the CDR3 reads TGCAGCGTTGAAGACGGGGTTTGGGGCTACACCTTC.

The sample holds many counts of this clonotype. The chain recombines TRBV20-1 with TRBJ2-6; D not certain. The CDR3 extends over 12 amino acids. V was trimmed by 6 bases and J by 1 base, leaving 4 bases between them. Germline CDR1 is DFQATT and CDR2 is SNEGSKA (reference sequence). The CDR3 DNA follows: TGCAGTGCGCGGTCTGGGGCCAACGTCCTGACTTTC. Amino acids: CSARSGANVLTF.

This clonotype was seen repeatedly, ten times or more. This chain uses TRBV6-5 with TRBJ2-5, with 9 nucleotides matching TRBD1. Trimming at V came to 6 bases and at J to 0 bases, leaving 8 bases not matched to a gene. The CDR3 consists of 16 residues. The germline CDR1 and CDR2 sequences are MNHEY and SVGAGI. The CDR3 is CASSRGQGRHQETQYF. Here the CDR3 DNA reads TGTGCCAGCAGCCGTGGACAGGGGCGCCACCAAGAGACCCAGTACTTC.

The chain links TRBV11-1 to TRBJ2-1; 10 bases fit TRBD1. Losses at the gene ends were 5 bases for V and 5 bases for J; bases not matched to a gene: 6. This CDR3 comprises 15 residues. Germline V gene lookup returns CDR1 SGHAT and CDR2 FQDESV (reference sequence). The CDR3 sequence is CASSRRTGGNNEQFF. The CDR3 bases are TGTGCCAGCAGCCGACGGACAGGGGGGAACAATGAGCAGTTCTTC.

This clonotype was counted ten times or more. This chain links TRBV7-2 with TRBJ2-6, with unresolved D. V lost 5 bases and J lost 0, with 8 bases in between. Germline V gene sequence: CDR1 SGHTA, CDR2 FQGNSA. This CDR3 comprises 15 residues. The CDR3 sequence is CASSLRSSGANVLTF. CDR3 nucleotides: TGTGCCAGCAGCCTGAGAAGCTCTGGGGCCAACGTCCTGACTTTC.

In this sample, this clonotype turned up a few times. This rearrangement joins TRBV20-1 to TRBJ2-7; TRBD2 aligns across 10 bases. Germline values: CDR1 DFQATT, CDR2 SNEGSKA (reference sequence). CDR3 size: 15 residues. The J segment lost 2 bases and the V segment lost 0 bases, leaving 4 bases of the junction unmatched. The CDR3 sequence: CSARDPTSGAYEQYF. The CDR3 nucleotides read TGCAGTGCTAGAGATCCCACTAGCGGGGCCTACGAGCAGTACTTC.

The table lists this clonotype with a few counts. The chain combines TRBV20-1 with TRBJ2-7; the match to TRBD2 covers 9 bases. The V segment lost 3 bases and the J segment 7 bases; nucleotides outside the gene matches: 10. CDR1 is DFQATT, CDR2 SNEGSKA, per germline (reference sequence). This CDR3 has 14 residues. In DNA form, the CDR3 reads TGCAGTGCTAGTAATAGCGGGGGACTTACAGAGCAGTACTTC. Translated, it gives CSASNSGGLTEQYF.

This clonotype was detected a few times. This rearrangement joins TRBV7-2 to TRBJ2-7; D uncertain. There are 15 residues in the CDR3. Germline lookup yields CDR1 SGHTA and CDR2 FQGNSA. The germline V and J ends were trimmed by 0 bases and 6 bases, with 15 bases remaining between them. CDR3 DNA sequence: TGTGCCAGCAGCTTAGCAACCCATCCAGGTGCCGAGCAGTACTTC. Encoded protein: CASSLATHPGAEQYF.

The chain is built from TRBV29-1 and TRBJ2-3; perhaps TRBD2 as D (6 bases). Germline-derived CDR1 and CDR2 are SQVTM and ANQGSEA. The CDR3 runs to 13 residues. The V end was cut by 7 bases, the J end by 5 bases, with 16 bases between. The CDR3 region has the DNA TGCAGCGGATCTAGCGACGGGAGAGATACGCAGTATTTT. Encoded protein: CSGSSDGRDTQYF.

The table lists this clonotype with a few counts. The chain employs TRBV9 and TRBJ2-1; 9 bases fit TRBD2. Germline trimming cut 3 bases from V and 4 bases from J; bases unmatched to any gene: 8. The CDR3 consists of 16 residues. The germline V gene has CDR1 SGDLS and CDR2 YYNGEE. For the CDR3, the DNA is TGTGCCAGCAGCGCCCCTCTCGCGGGGGGGTACAATGAGCAGTTCTTC. The encoded protein is CASSAPLAGGYNEQFF.